A selection of T cell receptor beta chains follows, all from one sample in a study of blood T cell repertoires in COVID-19. Assay used: immunoSEQ multiplex PCR; TCRdb lists only in-frame clones, some missing. The sample yields about 49,000 clones, approximately 87% seen once. The sample comprised peripheral blood. Source of these receptors: a human donor in a cohort sampled during active COVID-19. Both conserved end residues are part of each CDR3. A D gene is named only where the DNA matches it firmly. The listing skips clone size in some rows; elsewhere it reads once, few, many or a size class.

size	V	D	J	CDR3	DNA
NA	TRBV10-3	TRBD2	TRBJ2-3	CAISESNVPSGRAPTDTQYF	TGTGCCATCAGTGAGTCGAATGTCCCTAGCGGGAGGGCCCCCACAGATACGCAGTATTTT
NA	TRBV3-1/TRBV3-2	TRBD2	TRBJ2-2	CASSPFRTSGSNTGELFF	TGTGCCAGCAGCCCCTTTCGAACTAGCGGATCAAACACCGGGGAGCTGTTTTTT
once	TRBV12-3/TRBV12-4	TRBD2	TRBJ2-7	CASSASGRGEQYF	TGTGCCAGCAGTGCTAGCGGGAGAGGCGAGCAGTACTTC
NA	TRBV20-1	TRBD2	TRBJ2-1	CSASEAGGYYEQFF	TGCAGTGCTAGTGAAGCGGGAGGTTACTATGAGCAGTTCTTC
NA	TRBV5-4	NA	TRBJ2-7	CASSLSRGAYEQYF	TGTGCCAGCAGCTTGTCCAGGGGGGCCTACGAGCAGTACTTC
NA	TRBV5-1	NA	TRBJ2-2	CASSPPSGLNTGELFF	TGCGCCAGCAGCCCTCCTAGTGGCCTTAACACCGGGGAGCTGTTTTTT
NA	TRBV5-1	TRBD1	TRBJ1-5	CASSLTGGSNQPQHF	TGCGCCAGCAGCTTGACAGGGGGGAGCAATCAGCCCCAGCATTTT
NA	TRBV9	TRBD2	TRBJ2-7	CASSPRTSLTYEQYF	TGTGCCAGCAGCCCAAGGACTAGCCTTACCTACGAGCAGTACTTC
NA	TRBV5-1	TRBD1	TRBJ1-4	CASSFGDRDNEKLFF	TGCGCCAGCAGCTTCGGGGACAGGGATAATGAAAAACTGTTTTTT
NA	TRBV28	NA	TRBJ2-1	CASSPGLGGNNEQFF	TGTGCCAGCAGTCCCGGTTTGGGCGGGAACAATGAGCAGTTCTTC
NA	TRBV4-1	NA	TRBJ1-2	CASSRGANYGYTF	TGCGCCAGCAGCCGAGGAGCTAACTATGGCTACACCTTC
NA	TRBV4-3	TRBD1	TRBJ2-2	CASSRGQGAYTGELFF	TGCGCCAGCAGCCGGGGGCAGGGGGCGTACACCGGGGAGCTGTTTTTT
NA	TRBV11-1	TRBD2	TRBJ2-1	CASSLGTSREQFF	TGTGCCAGCAGCTTGGGGACTAGCCGCGAGCAGTTCTTC
NA	TRBV6-6	TRBD2	TRBJ2-1	CASSLGQGTSGGNEQFF	TGTGCCAGCAGTCTCGGACAGGGGACTAGCGGGGGTAATGAGCAGTTCTTC
NA	TRBV6-6	TRBD2	TRBJ2-7	CASSYSLREDSYEQYF	TGTGCCAGCAGTTACTCGTTGCGGGAGGACTCCTACGAGCAGTACTTC
NA	TRBV25-1	TRBD2	TRBJ2-5	CASSGTSGNQETQYF	TGTGCCAGCAGTGGGACTAGCGGGAACCAAGAGACCCAGTACTTC
NA	TRBV5-8	NA	TRBJ2-5	CASTTGGGITQYF	TGTGCCAGCACCACCGGGGGTGGCATAACCCAGTACTTC
NA	TRBV21-1	NA	TRBJ1-3	CASSKARGGLGNTIYF	TGTGCCAGCAGCAAAGCGCGAGGAGGCCTCGGAAACACCATATATTTT
NA	TRBV18	NA	TRBJ2-5	CASSPLATDIQYF	TGTGCCAGCTCACCACTCGCGACAGACATCCAGTACTTC
NA	TRBV24-1	TRBD1	TRBJ2-3	CATRPGTGASDTQYF	TGTGCCACCAGACCCGGGACAGGGGCTTCAGATACGCAGTATTTT
NA	TRBV7-6	TRBD2	TRBJ2-5	CASSLGASGRQETQYF	TGTGCCAGCAGCTTAGGGGCTAGCGGGCGTCAAGAGACCCAGTACTTC
NA	TRBV7-9	NA	TRBJ1-1	CASSLFGGTEAFF	TGTGCCAGCAGCTTATTCGGGGGCACTGAAGCTTTCTTT
NA	TRBV28	NA	TRBJ1-2	CASSTHREPSGYTF	TGTGCCAGCAGTACCCACAGGGAACCCTCTGGCTACACCTTC
NA	TRBV7-8	TRBD2	TRBJ2-7	CASSLRGGLAGVDEQYF	TGTGCCAGCAGCTTAAGGGGGGGACTAGCGGGAGTCGACGAGCAGTACTTC
NA	TRBV19	NA	TRBJ1-3	CASSQGSVSGNTIYF	TGTGCCAGTAGTCAGGGGTCCGTCTCTGGAAACACCATATATTTT
NA	TRBV11-2	TRBD1	TRBJ2-7	CASSPRRVGTGPYEQYF	TGTGCCAGCAGCCCGCGTCGAGTCGGGACAGGTCCCTACGAGCAGTACTTC
NA	TRBV10-3	TRBD1	TRBJ1-5	CAISAGQGVGQPQHF	TGTGCCATCAGTGCGGGACAGGGGGTCGGACAGCCCCAGCATTTT
few	TRBV19	TRBD2	TRBJ2-7	CASRVGAGSSYEQYF	TGTGCCAGTAGAGTAGGAGCGGGAAGCTCCTACGAGCAGTACTTC